The T cell receptor (beta chain) under discussion was sequenced for a study of shared clonotypes between healthy human individuals. Background on the study: There were three CD4 naive, three CD4 memory, two CD8 naive and one CD8 memory plates per donor.

Trimming cost V 7 bases and J 1 base, with 12 bases left between them. Germline lookup yields CDR1 SGHVS and CDR2 FQNEAQ. The CDR3 has 14 residues. In the original workflow: With immunoSEQ giving junction-only sequences and no quality scores, filtering differed. Generated by immunoSEQ multiplex PCR, the TCRdb table keeps only in-frame clones and is missing some. V and J calls and clone size are those listed in that table; D and trimming were worked out from the DNA. The repertoire has around 580,000 clones, roughly 98% of them found once; the top ten carry 0.25% to 0.35%. Study-wide findings and caveats: The study drew on few donors, limiting represented genetic and exposure-history diversity.

As defined, naive CD8 cells were CD45RO-negative and positively selected for CCR7, with terminally differentiated effector memory CD45RA+ cells excluded. Within Nashville, Tennessee resided all donors, each a Caucasian adult. As for this clone: Its antigen is still unknown.

Sequenced: naive CD8+ T cells sorted from blood. The clonotype was recovered from a man aged 30 to 39 in good health. The chain uses TRBV7-8 and TRBJ2-3, with a weak D call TRBD1 (5 bases). This CDR3 reads CASNLVGGTDTQYF. DNA of the CDR3: TGTGCCAGCAACCTCGTAGGGGGCACAGATACGCAGTATTTT.